One TCR beta chain is described in this entry. Its antigen is undetermined. A read error is possible here, since a much larger clone lies one base away. The junction had 3 bases not matched to a gene; V was cut back by 6 bases and J by 7 bases. CDR3 length: 12 amino acids. The V gene's germline CDR1 is SGHVS and CDR2 FNYEAQ. This sample is part of a study of blood T cells in healthy people across ages. Findings and limits, study-wide: Considered underestimates were the diversity estimates obtained from one million T cells. Strong correlation linked observed beta diversity and percent naive T cells.

Per-sample PBMC isolation yielded at least 6.5 million cells. Total RNA was extracted at no less than 5.5 micrograms per sample. Combining a sample-barcoded 5' primer with a J-beta primer mix, a second PCR ran for roughly 7 to 12 cycles. TCRdb ran MiXCR on the 5' RACE reads and lists one entry per CDR3 protein. The sample holds about 1.8 million distinct CDR3 sequences, about 50% seen once. Material for sequencing was blood. V is TRBV7-6 and J is TRBJ1-2; 9 bases agree with TRBD1. The sequence was obtained from a woman aged 40 to 50 in good health. The CDR3 DNA reads as TGTGCCAGCAGTCAACAGGGGGCTGGCTACACCTTC. Translated, it gives CASSQQGAGYTF.